One sample yielded the 9 T cell receptor beta chains listed below, sequenced in a study of pediatric ulcerative colitis. During colonoscopy, one to two rectal pinch biopsies were collected. The repertoire was sequenced with immunoSEQ multiplex PCR; TCRdb's copy has only in-frame clones and lacks some. The repertoire includes about 16,000 clones, roughly 80% of them detected once, and about 7.6% sits in the top ten. Input material: gut tissue. The receptors originated from a boy aged 5-17 years who was a control in a study of pediatric ulcerative colitis.

The V and J genes are TRBV28 and TRBJ1-5; 7 bases match TRBD1. Trimming cost V 4 bases and J 3 bases; bases outside gene matches: 21. Germline V gives CDR1 MDHEN, CDR2 SYDVKM. The CDR3 is 20 amino acids. The DNA for the CDR3 is TGTGCCAGCAGTTCCCCCCCGAGACAGGGAGGCCTATTTGACAATCAGCCCCAGCATTTT. Its translation: CASSSPPRQGGLFDNQPQHF.

The table lists this clone with a few counts. V is TRBV5-1 and J is TRBJ2-2; 12 bases fit TRBD2. This CDR3 spans 14 amino acids. Germline V gives CDR1 SGHRS, CDR2 YFSETQ. V shed 3 bases, J shed 8 bases, and the junction held 2 bases outside the gene matches. As DNA, the CDR3 is TGCGCCAGCAGCTGGACTAGCGGGGTTGGGGAGCTGTTTTTT. As protein: CASSWTSGVGELFF. The full variable domain, with the rest looked up from reference TRBV5-1 and TRBJ2-2, is KAGVTQTPRYLIKTRGQQVTLSCSPISGHRSVSWYQQTPGQGLQFLFEYFSETQRNKGNFPGRFSGRQFSNSRSEMNVSTLELGDSALYLCASSWTSGVGELFFGEGSRLTVL.

This clone appeared once. This rearrangement joins TRBV2 to TRBJ2-7; 12 bases are shared with TRBD2. In germline, CDR1 is SNHLY, CDR2 FYNNEI. With 5 bases clipped from V and 3 bases from J, the junction kept 8 bases outside the gene matches. This CDR3 comprises 16 residues. In DNA, the CDR3 is TGTGCCAGCAGTAGGACTAGCGGGGCGTCGGACTACGAGCAGTACTTC. The encoded protein is CASSRTSGASDYEQYF. Looking up the rest from reference TRBV2 and TRBJ2-7 gives the full variable domain: EPEVTQTPSHQVTQMGQEVILRCVPISNHLYFYWYRQILGQKVEFLVSFYNNEISEKSEIFDDQFSVERPDGSNFTLKIRSTKLEDSAMYFCASSRTSGASDYEQYFGPGTRLTVT.

This clone was picked up one time. The chain couples TRBV7-6 to TRBJ2-2; 7 positions agree with TRBD1. From germline, CDR1 is SGHVS and CDR2 FNYEAQ. The trim removed 6 bases at V and 1 base at J, leaving 5 bases unmatched. This CDR3 region has 15 residues. The CDR3 region is CASRPGQLNTGELFF. Here the CDR3 DNA reads TGTGCCAGCAGACCGGGACAGCTGAACACCGGGGAGCTGTTTTTT.

This clone appeared a single time. CDR3 protein: CASSLQSSSGGLYEQYF. The CDR3 DNA reads TGTGCCAGCTCACTACAGTCCTCTAGCGGGGGACTCTACGAGCAGTACTTC. The rearrangement uses TRBV18 and TRBJ2-7; 10 bases align to TRBD2. Germline CDR1 and CDR2: KGHSH and LQKENI. V shed 4 bases, J shed 3 bases, and the junction held 12 bases outside the gene matches. This CDR3 is built from 17 residues.

This clone was observed a single time. The chain uses TRBV4-3 and TRBJ2-3; 8 nucleotides align to TRBD1. The length of the CDR3 is 15 residues. The J segment lost 3 bases and the V segment lost 4 bases, leaving 6 bases of the junction unmatched. Germline assignment: CDR1 LGHNA and CDR2 YSLEER. Here the CDR3 DNA reads TGCGCCAGCAGCCGATTGACAGGGGAGACAGATACGCAGTATTTT. It encodes CASSRLTGETDTQYF.

The chain employs TRBV7-2 and TRBJ2-7; D is uncertain. CDR1 and CDR2 from the germline V gene are SGHTA and FQGNSA. The V end lost 0 bases, the J end lost 3 bases, and 6 bases lay between the germline ends. This CDR3 region has 13 residues. The CDR3 protein is CASSLARYYEQYF. For the CDR3, the DNA is TGTGCCAGCAGCTTAGCCCGGTACTACGAGCAGTACTTC.

V gene TRBV6-6 combines with J gene TRBJ1-1; D perhaps matches TRBD1 (6 bases). CDR3 size: 15 residues. Trimming removed 2 bases at V and 5 bases at J, with 15 bases between. Looked up from germline, CDR1 is MNHNY and CDR2 is SVGAGI (reference sequence). CDR3 protein: CASSYGGAPGTEAFF. The CDR3 DNA reads as TGTGCCAGCAGTTACGGGGGGGCGCCAGGGACTGAAGCTTTCTTT.

This rearrangement joins TRBV25-1 to TRBJ2-3; tentative D call: TRBD2 (6 bases). The germline gives CDR1 MGHDK, CDR2 SYGVNS. The V gene lost 5 bases and the J gene lost 4 bases, with 22 bases spanning the gap. The length of the CDR3 is 17 residues. In DNA form, the CDR3 reads TGTGCCAGCAGTCAACAAGGCCTGGGACTTGAGGCAGATACGCAGTATTTT. Its protein product is CASSQQGLGLEADTQYF. Filled out from reference TRBV25-1 and TRBJ2-3, the complete variable domain reads EADIYQTPRYLVIGTGKKITLECSQTMGHDKMYWYQQDPGMELHLIHYSYGVNSTEKGDLSSESTVSRIRTEHFPLTLESARPSHTSQYLCASSQQGLGLEADTQYFGPGTRLTVL.